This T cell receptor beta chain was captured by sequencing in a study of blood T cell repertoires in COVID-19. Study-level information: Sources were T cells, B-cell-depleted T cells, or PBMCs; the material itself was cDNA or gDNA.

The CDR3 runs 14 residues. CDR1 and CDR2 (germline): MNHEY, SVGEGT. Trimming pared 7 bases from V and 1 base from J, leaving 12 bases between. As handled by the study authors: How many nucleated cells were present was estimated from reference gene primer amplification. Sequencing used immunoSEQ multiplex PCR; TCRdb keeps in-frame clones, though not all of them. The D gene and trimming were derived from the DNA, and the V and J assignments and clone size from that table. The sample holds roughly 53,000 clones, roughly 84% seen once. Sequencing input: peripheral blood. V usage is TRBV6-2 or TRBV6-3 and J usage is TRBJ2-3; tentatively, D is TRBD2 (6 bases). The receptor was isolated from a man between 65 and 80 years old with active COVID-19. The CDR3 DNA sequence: TGTGCCAGCACCCCATGGGGGGGCACAGATACGCAGTATTTT. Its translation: CASTPWGGTDTQYF.